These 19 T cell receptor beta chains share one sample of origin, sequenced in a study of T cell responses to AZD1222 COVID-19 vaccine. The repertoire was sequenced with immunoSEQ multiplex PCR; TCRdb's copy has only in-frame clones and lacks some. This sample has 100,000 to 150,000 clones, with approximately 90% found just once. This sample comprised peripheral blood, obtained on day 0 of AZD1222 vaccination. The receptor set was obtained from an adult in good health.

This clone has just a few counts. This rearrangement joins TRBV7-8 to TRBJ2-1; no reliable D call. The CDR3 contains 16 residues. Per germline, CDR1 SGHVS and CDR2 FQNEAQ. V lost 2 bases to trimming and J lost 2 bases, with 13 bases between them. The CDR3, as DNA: TGTGCCAGCAGCTTAAGTGGTAGTTATCCCTACAATGAGCAGTTCTTC. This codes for CASSLSGSYPYNEQFF.

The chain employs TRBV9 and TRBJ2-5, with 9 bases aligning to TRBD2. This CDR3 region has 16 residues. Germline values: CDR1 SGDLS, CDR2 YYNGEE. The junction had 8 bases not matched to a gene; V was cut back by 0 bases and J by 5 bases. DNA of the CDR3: TGTGCCAGCAGCGTAGGAGCTCTAGCGGGGAAGGAGACCCAGTACTTC. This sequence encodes CASSVGALAGKETQYF.

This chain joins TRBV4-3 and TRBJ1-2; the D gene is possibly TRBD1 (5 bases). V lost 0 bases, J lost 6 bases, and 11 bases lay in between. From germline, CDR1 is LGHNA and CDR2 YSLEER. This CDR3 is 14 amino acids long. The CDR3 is CASSQEEGRNGYTF. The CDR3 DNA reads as TGCGCCAGCAGCCAAGAAGAGGGGAGGAATGGCTACACCTTC.

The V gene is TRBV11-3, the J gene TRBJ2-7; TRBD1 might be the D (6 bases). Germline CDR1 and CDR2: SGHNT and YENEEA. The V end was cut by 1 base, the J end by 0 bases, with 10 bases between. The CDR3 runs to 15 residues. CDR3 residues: CASSLGQGNSYEQYF. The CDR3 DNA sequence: TGTGCCAGCAGCTTAGGGCAGGGGAACTCCTACGAGCAGTACTTC.

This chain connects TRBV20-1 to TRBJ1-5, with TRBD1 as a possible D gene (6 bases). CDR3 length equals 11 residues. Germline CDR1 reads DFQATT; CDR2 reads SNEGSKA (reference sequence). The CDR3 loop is CGITGNQPQHF. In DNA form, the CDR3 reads TGCGGAATAACAGGGAATCAGCCCCAGCATTTT.

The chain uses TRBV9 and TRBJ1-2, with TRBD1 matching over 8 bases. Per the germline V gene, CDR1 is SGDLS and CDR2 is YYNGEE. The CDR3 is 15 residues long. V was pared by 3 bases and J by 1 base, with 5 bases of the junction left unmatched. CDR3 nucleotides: TGTGCCAGCAGCGATCGGACAGGGAATAACTATGGCTACACCTTC. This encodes CASSDRTGNNYGYTF.

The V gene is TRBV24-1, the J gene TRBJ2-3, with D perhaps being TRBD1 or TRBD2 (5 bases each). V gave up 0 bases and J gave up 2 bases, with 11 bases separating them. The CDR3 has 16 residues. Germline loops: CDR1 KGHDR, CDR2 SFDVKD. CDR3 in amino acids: CATSDLLPGTTDTQYF. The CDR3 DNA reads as TGTGCCACCAGTGATTTGCTTCCGGGGACCACAGATACGCAGTATTTT.

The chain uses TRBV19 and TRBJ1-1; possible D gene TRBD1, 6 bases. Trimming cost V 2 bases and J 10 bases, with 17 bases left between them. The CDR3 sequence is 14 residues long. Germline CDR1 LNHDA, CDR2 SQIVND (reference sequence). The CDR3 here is CASSIRGVQGRAFF. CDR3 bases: TGTGCCAGTAGTATAAGGGGAGTACAGGGAAGAGCTTTCTTT. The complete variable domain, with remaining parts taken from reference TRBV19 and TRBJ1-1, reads DGGITQSPKYLFRKEGQNVTLSCEQNLNHDAMYWYRQDPGQGLRLIYYSQIVNDFQKGDIAEGYSVSREKKESFPLTVTSAQKNPTAFYLCASSIRGVQGRAFFGQGTRLTVV.

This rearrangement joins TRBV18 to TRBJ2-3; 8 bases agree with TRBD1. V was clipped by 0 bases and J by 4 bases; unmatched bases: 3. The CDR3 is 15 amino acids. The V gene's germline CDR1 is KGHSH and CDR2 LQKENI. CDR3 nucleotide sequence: TGTGCCAGCTCACCACCGACAGGGGCGGCAGATACGCAGTATTTT. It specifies CASSPPTGAADTQYF.

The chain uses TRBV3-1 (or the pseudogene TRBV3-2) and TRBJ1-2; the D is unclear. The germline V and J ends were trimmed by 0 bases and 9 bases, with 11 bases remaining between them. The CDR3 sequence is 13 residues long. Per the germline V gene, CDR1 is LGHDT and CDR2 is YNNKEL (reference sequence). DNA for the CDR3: TGTGCCAGCAGCCAAGAAGTGGATCGGCGCTACACCTTC. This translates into CASSQEVDRRYTF.

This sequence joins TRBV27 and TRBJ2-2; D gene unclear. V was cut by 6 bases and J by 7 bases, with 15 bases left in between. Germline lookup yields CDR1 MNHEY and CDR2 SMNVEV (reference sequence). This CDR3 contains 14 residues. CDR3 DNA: TGTGCCAGCAGCCCCCCGGCATGGAACGGGGAGCTGTTTTTT. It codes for CASSPPAWNGELFF.

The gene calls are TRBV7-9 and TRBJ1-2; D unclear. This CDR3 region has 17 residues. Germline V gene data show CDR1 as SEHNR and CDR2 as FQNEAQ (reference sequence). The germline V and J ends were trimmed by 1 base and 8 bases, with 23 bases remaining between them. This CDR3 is CASSLEGQTGLGYGYTF. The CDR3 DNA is TGTGCCAGCAGCTTAGAAGGTCAGACGGGGTTGGGCTACGGCTACACCTTC.

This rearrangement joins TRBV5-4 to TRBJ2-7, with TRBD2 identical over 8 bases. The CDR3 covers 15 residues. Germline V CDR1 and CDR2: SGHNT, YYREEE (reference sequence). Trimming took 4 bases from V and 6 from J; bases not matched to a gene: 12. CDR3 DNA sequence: TGTGCCAGCAGCAGATTCCACGCGGGGGGTCGCGAGCAGTACTTC. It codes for CASSRFHAGGREQYF.

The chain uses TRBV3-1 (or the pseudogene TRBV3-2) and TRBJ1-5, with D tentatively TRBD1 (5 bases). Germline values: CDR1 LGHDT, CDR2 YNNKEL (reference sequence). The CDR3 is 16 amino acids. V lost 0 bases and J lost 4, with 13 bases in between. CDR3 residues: CASSQDLGGWNQPQHF. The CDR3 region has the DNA TGTGCCAGCAGCCAAGATCTGGGGGGTTGGAATCAGCCCCAGCATTTT.

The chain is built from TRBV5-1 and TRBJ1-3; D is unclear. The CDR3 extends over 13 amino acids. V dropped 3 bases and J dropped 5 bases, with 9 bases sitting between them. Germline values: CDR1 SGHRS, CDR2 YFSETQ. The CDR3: CASSYEGRNTIYF. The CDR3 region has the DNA TGCGCCAGCAGCTATGAAGGGCGAAACACCATATATTTT.

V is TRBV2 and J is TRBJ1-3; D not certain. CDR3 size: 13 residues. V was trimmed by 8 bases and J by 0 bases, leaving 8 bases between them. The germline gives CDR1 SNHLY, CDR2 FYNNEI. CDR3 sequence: CASHAYSGNTIYF. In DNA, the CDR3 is TGTGCCAGCCATGCCTACTCTGGAAACACCATATATTTT.

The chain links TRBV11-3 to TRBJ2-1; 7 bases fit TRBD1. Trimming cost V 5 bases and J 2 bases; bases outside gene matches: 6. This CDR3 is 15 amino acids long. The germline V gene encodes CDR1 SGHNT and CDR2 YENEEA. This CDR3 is CASSHGTAPYNEQFF. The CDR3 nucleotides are TGTGCCAGCAGCCACGGGACAGCTCCCTACAATGAGCAGTTCTTC. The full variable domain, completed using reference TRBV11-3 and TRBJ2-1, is EAGVVQSPRYKIIEKKQPVAFWCNPISGHNTLYWYLQNLGQGPELLIRYENEEAVDDSQLPKDRFSAERLKGVDSTLKIQPAELGDSAVYLCASSHGTAPYNEQFFGPGTRLTVL.

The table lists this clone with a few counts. The CDR3 protein is CASSIRDGSYEQYF. The CDR3 DNA follows: TGTGCCAGCAGCATCCGGGACGGGTCCTACGAGCAGTACTTC. V is TRBV7-2 and J is TRBJ2-7; either TRBD1 or TRBD2 may fit D (5 bases each). The CDR3 is 14 residues long. Germline V lookup: CDR1 SGHTA, CDR2 FQGNSA. With 5 bases removed from V and 1 base from J, the gap between germline ends came to 12 bases.

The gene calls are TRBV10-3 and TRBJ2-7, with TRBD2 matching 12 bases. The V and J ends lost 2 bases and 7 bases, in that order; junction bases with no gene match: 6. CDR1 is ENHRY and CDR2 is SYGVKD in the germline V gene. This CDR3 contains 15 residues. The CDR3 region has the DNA TGTGCCATCAGTGAGGCAGCTAGCGGGGGGGTAGAGCAGTACTTC. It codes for CAISEAASGGVEQYF.